Following are 3 T cell receptor beta chains from one sample sequenced in a study of blood T cell repertoires in COVID-19 (TCRdb year 2020). Libraries were built with the immunoSEQ multiplex PCR assay. The source is immuneACCESS, and TCRdb retained only in-frame sequences with V and J called. Part of the clones is not carried over; for the studies checked, unresolved V genes explain less than half of this, and the remainder is unexplained. The table for this sample lists roughly 100,000 clones; more than 75% of them were counted only once. The ten largest clones add up to 7% of the sample. Sequencing input: peripheral blood. The receptors here all came from a man aged 65 to 85 with acute or convalescent COVID-19.

Here the CDR3 DNA reads TGTGCCAGCAGTTTCTCAGGGAACGATCAGCCCCAGCATTTT. It is translated as CASSFSGNDQPQHF. V usage is TRBV27 and J usage is TRBJ1-5; D possibly corresponds to TRBD1 (5 bases). This CDR3 is built from 14 residues. Germline V gene lookup returns CDR1 MNHEY and CDR2 SMNVEV (reference sequence). Trimming removed 3 bases from V and 5 bases from J, with 11 bases in between.

The sample holds a few counts of this clone. J is TRBJ1-2 and V is TRBV7-9; D possibly corresponds to TRBD1 (5 bases). The germline V gene encodes CDR1 SEHNR and CDR2 FQNEAQ (reference sequence). Trimming pared 4 bases from V and 11 bases from J, leaving 26 bases between. This CDR3 contains 16 residues. The chain's CDR3 is CASSSQITGTSPRYTF. The CDR3 DNA reads as TGTGCCAGCAGCTCACAGATAACCGGGACTTCGCCCAGGTACACCTTC.

V gene TRBV2 combines with J gene TRBJ2-3; the match to TRBD2 covers 11 bases. CDR1 is SNHLY and CDR2 is FYNNEI in the germline V gene. Trimming took 4 bases from V and 2 from J; bases not matched to a gene: 5. The CDR3 has 16 residues. The DNA of the CDR3 is TGTGCCAGCAGTGTCCTAGCGGGGGGCAACACAGATACGCAGTATTTT. As protein: CASSVLAGGNTDTQYF.